The clone carrying this T cell receptor beta chain was detected ten times or more. The antigen is unknown. PBMCs were isolated at a quantity of at least 7 million per sample. This CDR3 comprises 15 residues. Germline CDR1 SGHAT, CDR2 FQNNGV. Trimming left V 1 base short and J 3 bases short, with 13 bases between. Primed by a sample-barcoded 5' primer and a J-beta primer mix, a second PCR proceeded for roughly 6 to 12 cycles. One entry per CDR3 protein, called by TCRdb with MiXCR from the 5' RACE reads. The sample lists hundreds of thousands of distinct CDR3 sequences; roughly 44% were seen once. These data originate in a study of blood T cells in healthy people across ages. In the study overall: About one barcoded beta molecule per two T cells came from capture by template switching.

Findings of the study overall: Aged donors had fewer naive CD4+ cells and lower diversity than long-lived donors.

The material sequenced was blood. The rearrangement joins TRBV11-2 to TRBJ2-7; weak D call: TRBD2 (6 bases). The clonotype originates from a man aged 55-75 years in good health. The CDR3 bases are TGTGCCAGCAGCTTAGTAAGCGGCGGGGTCTACGAGCAGTACTTC. It yields the protein CASSLVSGGVYEQYF.